This T cell receptor (beta chain) was obtained from a study of blood T cell repertoires in COVID-19. In the study overall: Samples taken during acute and convalescent COVID-19 were collected in the United States, Italy and Spain. T cells, B-cell-depleted T cells, or PBMCs supplied cDNA or gDNA.

Trimming shortened V by 4 bases and J by 6 bases, and 9 bases separated the two germline ends. Germline-derived CDR1 and CDR2 are MNHNY and SVGAGI (reference sequence). This CDR3 is 12 amino acids long. Original processing notes: Estimation of nucleated cell counts was performed using reference gene primer amplification. The protocol was immunoSEQ multiplex PCR, while the TCRdb copy is restricted to in-frame clones and leaves out a portion. The DNA was the basis for D and trimming; V, J and clone size are from that table. This repertoire shows 250,000 to 300,000 clones, 89% found once; its top ten account for around 2.1%.

The rearrangement joins TRBV6-6 to TRBJ1-1; D gene ambiguous. The source is a man between 45 and 60 years old with acute or convalescent COVID-19. Sequenced: peripheral blood. The CDR3 protein is CASSSSGSEAFF. The CDR3 DNA follows: TGTGCCAGCAGTTCATCAGGTTCTGAAGCTTTCTTT.